The 20 T cell receptor beta chains below all came from one sample that was sequenced in a study of blood T cell repertoires in COVID-19. Produced via immunoSEQ multiplex PCR; TCRdb's table is partial and in-frame only. The sample has under 200,000 clones; just over 90% are singletons. Material for sequencing was peripheral blood. These receptors all come from a man aged 18 to 29 with COVID-19, enrolled during active disease.

This rearrangement joins TRBV5-6 to TRBJ2-7; D is possibly TRBD1 (6 bases). V was cut by 4 bases and J by 3 bases, with 17 bases left in between. Germline V gene sequence: CDR1 SGHDT, CDR2 YYEEEE. This CDR3 contains 15 residues. The CDR3 nucleotides read TGTGCCAGCAGCGTGATCCCGGGACAAGACTACGAGCAGTACTTC. Its protein product is CASSVIPGQDYEQYF. The full variable domain, rest sourced from reference TRBV5-6 and TRBJ2-7, is DAGVTQSPTHLIKTRGQQVTLRCSPKSGHDTVSWYQQALGQGPQFIFQYYEEEERQRGNFPDRFSGHQFPNYSSELNVNALLLGDSALYLCASSVIPGQDYEQYFGPGTRLTVT.

The chain joins TRBV5-1 to TRBJ2-1; a possible D gene is TRBD1 (6 bases). Trimming stripped 4 bases from V and 5 bases from J, with 10 bases between. Germline values: CDR1 SGHRS, CDR2 YFSETQ. CDR3 length: 13 residues. CDR3 sequence reads: CASSPTGNNEQFF. In nucleotides, the CDR3 is TGCGCCAGCAGCCCTACAGGGAACAATGAGCAGTTCTTC.

This chain joins TRBV3-1 (or the pseudogene TRBV3-2) and TRBJ1-2, with 12 bases identical to TRBD1. CDR1 LGHDT and CDR2 YNNKEL come from the germline V gene (reference sequence). Trimming removed 4 bases from V and 6 bases from J; junction bases left unmatched: 9. CDR3 length: 16 amino acids. CDR3 in DNA: TGTGCCAGCAGCCCACCGGGACAGGGGGCAATCCATGGCTACACCTTC. Protein product: CASSPPGQGAIHGYTF.

V usage is TRBV10-3 and J usage is TRBJ2-2; 15 bases agree with TRBD2. This CDR3 spans 18 amino acids. Losses at the gene ends were 7 bases for V and 0 bases for J; bases not matched to a gene: 6. Germline CDR1 ENHRY, CDR2 SYGVKD. The CDR3 here is CAIKRTSGRDANTGELFF. The CDR3 DNA reads TGTGCCATCAAGAGGACTAGCGGGAGGGACGCGAACACCGGGGAGCTGTTTTTT.

The chain employs TRBV11-3 and TRBJ1-1, with D perhaps matching TRBD1 (5 bases). V was cut by 3 bases and J by 5 bases, with 10 bases left in between. CDR3 length: 13 amino acids. Germline lookup yields CDR1 SGHNT and CDR2 YENEEA. The CDR3 protein is CASSFGAGTEAFF. DNA of the CDR3: TGTGCCAGCAGCTTCGGGGCGGGGACTGAAGCTTTCTTT. Using reference TRBV11-3 and TRBJ1-1 for the parts outside the CDR3, the full variable domain is EAGVVQSPRYKIIEKKQPVAFWCNPISGHNTLYWYLQNLGQGPELLIRYENEEAVDDSQLPKDRFSAERLKGVDSTLKIQPAELGDSAVYLCASSFGAGTEAFFGQGTRLTVV.

J is TRBJ1-1 and V is TRBV27, with 10 bases aligning to TRBD1. The CDR3 runs 16 residues. Looked up from germline, CDR1 is MNHEY and CDR2 is SMNVEV (reference sequence). V gave up 4 bases and J gave up 2 bases; unmatched junction bases: 7. The CDR3 reads CASSSPPTGGNTEAFF. CDR3 nucleotide sequence: TGTGCCAGCAGTTCCCCCCCGACAGGGGGCAACACTGAAGCTTTCTTT.

This rearrangement joins TRBV2 to TRBJ2-7, with 10 nucleotides matching TRBD1. The CDR3 runs to 13 residues. Trimming cost V 7 bases and J 4 bases; bases outside gene matches: 4. CDR1 is SNHLY, CDR2 FYNNEI, per germline. DNA for the CDR3: TGTGCCAGCATCGGGACAGGGGATTACGAGCAGTACTTC. Translation: CASIGTGDYEQYF.

The J gene is TRBJ2-7, the V gene TRBV19; TRBD1 agrees at 7 bases. With 1 base clipped from V and 2 bases from J, the junction kept 2 bases outside the gene matches. The CDR3 has 14 residues. Per the germline V gene, CDR1 is LNHDA and CDR2 is SQIVND (reference sequence). CDR3 bases: TGTGCCAGTAGTATAGTAGGACAGGCCTACGAGCAGTACTTC. It translates to CASSIVGQAYEQYF. The variable domain in full, with the rest retrieved from reference TRBV19 and TRBJ2-7, is DGGITQSPKYLFRKEGQNVTLSCEQNLNHDAMYWYRQDPGQGLRLIYYSQIVNDFQKGDIAEGYSVSREKKESFPLTVTSAQKNPTAFYLCASSIVGQAYEQYFGPGTRLTVT.

CDR3 nucleotides: TGTGCCAGCAGCAAAGAAGGGCAGGGCGGTGGGATATACGAGCAGTACTTC. This codes for CASSKEGQGGGIYEQYF. The gene calls are TRBV21-1 and TRBJ2-7; TRBD1, the table's D call, lacks a check against the DNA. TRBV21-1 is a known pseudogene. CDR3 length: 17 residues.

This chain joins TRBV5-6 and TRBJ2-1; weak D call: TRBD1 (6 bases). Germline lookup yields CDR1 SGHDT and CDR2 YYEEEE. This CDR3 region has 17 residues. V was clipped by 0 bases and J by 0 bases, with 13 bases between them. CDR3 DNA: TGTGCCAGCAGCTTGGCCATCAGGGGCCCCTCCTACAATGAGCAGTTCTTC. As protein: CASSLAIRGPSYNEQFF.

As to this clone: In the same sample, other DNA sequences code for this CDR3. The chain is built from TRBV19 and TRBJ2-7; 8 bases line up with TRBD1. The V gene end was trimmed by 3 bases and the J gene end by 3 bases; junction bases not matched to a gene: 7. Per the germline V gene, CDR1 is LNHDA and CDR2 is SQIVND (reference sequence). The CDR3 is 15 residues long. CDR3 loop: CASSIFGQGVYEQYF. The CDR3 bases are TGTGCCAGTAGTATTTTTGGACAGGGAGTCTACGAGCAGTACTTC.

The chain is built from TRBV30 and TRBJ2-2; 15 bases are a match to TRBD2. This CDR3 spans 18 amino acids. Per germline, CDR1 GTSNPN and CDR2 SVGIG (reference sequence). V was pared by 4 bases and J by 2 bases, with 8 bases of the junction left unmatched. Written as DNA, the CDR3 is TGTGCCTGGAAAGGACTAGCGGGAGGGCCCCGTAACACCGGGGAGCTGTTTTTT. Its translation is CAWKGLAGGPRNTGELFF.

The rearrangement uses TRBV5-1 and TRBJ1-1; D ambiguous. Trimming took 1 base from V and 6 from J, leaving 7 bases between them. Germline V CDR1 and CDR2: SGHRS, YFSETQ. CDR3 length: 12 amino acids. The CDR3 protein is CASSLTASEAFF. CDR3 bases: TGCGCCAGCAGCTTGACAGCCTCTGAAGCTTTCTTT. Full variable domain (missing parts from reference TRBV5-1 and TRBJ1-1): KAGVTQTPRYLIKTRGQQVTLSCSPISGHRSVSWYQQTPGQGLQFLFEYFSETQRNKGNFPGRFSGRQFSNSRSEMNVSTLELGDSALYLCASSLTASEAFFGQGTRLTVV.

This clone was observed a single time. The V and J genes are TRBV19 and TRBJ2-7; possible D gene TRBD1, 6 bases. The CDR3 runs 15 residues. Germline V gene lookup returns CDR1 LNHDA and CDR2 SQIVND (reference sequence). Trimming cost V 1 base and J 0 bases, with 10 bases left between them. Written as DNA, the CDR3 is TGTGCCAGTAGTATAGGGCAGGGGAGCTCCTACGAGCAGTACTTC. Protein sequence: CASSIGQGSSYEQYF.

This rearrangement joins TRBV5-6 to TRBJ2-7; 10 bases fit TRBD2. The CDR3 contains 15 residues. With V trimmed by 5 bases and J by 0 bases, 5 bases remained unmatched. CDR1 is SGHDT, CDR2 YYEEEE, per germline. As DNA, the CDR3 is TGTGCCAGCAGGCTACTAGCGGGGCGCTCCTACGAGCAGTACTTC. Its translation is CASRLLAGRSYEQYF. The complete variable domain, with remaining parts taken from reference TRBV5-6 and TRBJ2-7, reads DAGVTQSPTHLIKTRGQQVTLRCSPKSGHDTVSWYQQALGQGPQFIFQYYEEEERQRGNFPDRFSGHQFPNYSSELNVNALLLGDSALYLCASRLLAGRSYEQYFGPGTRLTVT.

The genes are TRBV7-2 and TRBJ2-4; TRBD2 agrees at 9 bases. J was trimmed by 4 bases and V by 5 bases; bases with no gene match: 15. The CDR3 length is 18 residues. Per the germline V gene, CDR1 is SGHTA and CDR2 is FQGNSA. The CDR3 here is CASSQRGSGREGKNIQYF. For the CDR3, the DNA is TGTGCCAGCAGCCAACGTGGTAGCGGGAGAGAGGGGAAAAACATTCAGTACTTC. The full variable domain, completed using reference TRBV7-2 and TRBJ2-4, is GAGVSQSPSNKVTEKGKDVELRCDPISGHTALYWYRQSLGQGLEFLIYFQGNSAPDKSGLPSDRFSAERTGGSVSTLTIQRTQQEDSAVYLCASSQRGSGREGKNIQYFGAGTRLSVL.

CDR3 coding DNA: TGCGCCAGCAGCTTGGATCCACAGGGAACAGGGAACACTGAAGCTTTCTTT. Residues: CASSLDPQGTGNTEAFF. The chain carries TRBV5-1 and TRBJ1-1; perhaps TRBD1 as D (6 bases). CDR1 SGHRS and CDR2 YFSETQ come from the germline V gene. This CDR3 is 17 amino acids long. V lost 0 bases and J 1 base, leaving 16 bases between the germline ends. The whole variable domain, filled in from reference TRBV5-1 and TRBJ1-1, reads KAGVTQTPRYLIKTRGQQVTLSCSPISGHRSVSWYQQTPGQGLQFLFEYFSETQRNKGNFPGRFSGRQFSNSRSEMNVSTLELGDSALYLCASSLDPQGTGNTEAFFGQGTRLTVV.

A remark on this clone: The same CDR3 arises from other DNA sequences in this sample as well. This rearrangement joins TRBV19 to TRBJ2-2, with 8 bases fitting TRBD2. V was clipped by 7 bases and J by 6 bases; unmatched bases: 1. The CDR3 is 12 residues long. The germline V gene has CDR1 LNHDA and CDR2 SQIVND (reference sequence). CDR3 region: CASTGGPGELFF. The CDR3 region has the DNA TGTGCCAGTACGGGGGGGCCCGGGGAGCTGTTTTTT. The full variable domain, completed using reference TRBV19 and TRBJ2-2, is DGGITQSPKYLFRKEGQNVTLSCEQNLNHDAMYWYRQDPGQGLRLIYYSQIVNDFQKGDIAEGYSVSREKKESFPLTVTSAQKNPTAFYLCASTGGPGELFFGEGSRLTVL.

V and J are TRBV15 and TRBJ1-1; D may be TRBD1 (5 bases). V gave up 0 bases and J gave up 6 bases, with 14 bases separating them. CDR3 length: 15 residues. Germline loops: CDR1 LNHNV, CDR2 YYDKDF (reference sequence). CDR3 DNA sequence: TGTGCCACCAGCAGAGATGGAGGGGATAGTTCTGAAGCTTTCTTT. Translated: CATSRDGGDSSEAFF. Combining the CDR3 with reference TRBV15 and TRBJ1-1 gives the whole variable domain DAMVIQNPRYQVTQFGKPVTLSCSQTLNHNVMYWYQQKSSQAPKLLFHYYDKDFNNEADTPDNFQSRRPNTSFCFLDIRSPGLGDTAMYLCATSRDGGDSSEAFFGQGTRLTVV.

The CDR3 coding sequence is TGCGCCAGCAGCCAAGAGGGACTAGCGGGAGAAAATGAGCAGTTCTTC. Translated, it gives CASSQEGLAGENEQFF. This chain connects TRBV4-3 to TRBJ2-1; 14 bases are a match to TRBD2. V lost 0 bases, J lost 7 bases, and 2 bases stayed unmatched. The CDR3 runs 16 residues. In germline, CDR1 is LGHNA, CDR2 YSLEER.